Listed here are 6 T cell receptor beta chains from one sample, sequenced in a study of blood T cell repertoires in COVID-19. The data were produced by immunoSEQ multiplex PCR, yet TCRdb's version contains in-frame clones alone and is incomplete. The table records tens of thousands of clones, about 87% of them present only once. The sample consisted of peripheral blood. The source of these receptors is a man aged 45-65 years with active or convalescent COVID-19.

This clone was counted between two and nine times. The rearrangement joins TRBV27 to TRBJ1-4, with TRBD1 matching over 11 bases. Germline loops: CDR1 MNHEY, CDR2 SMNVEV (reference sequence). The CDR3 has 16 residues. V shed 2 bases and J 5 bases; nucleotides not matched to a gene: 4. The CDR3 spells CASSLSRTGGNEKLFF. In DNA, the CDR3 is TGTGCCAGCAGTTTAAGTCGGACAGGGGGCAATGAAAAACTGTTTTTT.

This sequence joins TRBV3-1 (or the pseudogene TRBV3-2) and TRBJ1-1; TRBD1 might be the D (5 bases). V lost 5 bases and J 4 bases, leaving 17 bases between the germline ends. Germline-derived CDR1 and CDR2 are LGHDT and YNNKEL (reference sequence). The CDR3 length is 15 residues. In DNA, the CDR3 is TGTGCCAGCAGCGAATCAGGGTGGGTGGCCACTGAAGCTTTCTTT. Translated, it gives CASSESGWVATEAFF.

The chain joins TRBV5-6 to TRBJ1-1; 8 nucleotides match TRBD1. The CDR3 loop spans 15 amino acids. The V segment lost 4 bases and the J segment 1 base; nucleotides outside the gene matches: 6. CDR1 is SGHDT and CDR2 is YYEEEE in the germline V gene. CDR3 DNA: TGTGCCAGCAGCACGGGGACAGGCCCGAACACTGAAGCTTTCTTT. It yields the protein CASSTGTGPNTEAFF.

V is TRBV29-1 and J is TRBJ1-1; D is ambiguous. V was trimmed by 2 bases and J by 0 bases, leaving 7 bases between them. Germline V gives CDR1 SQVTM, CDR2 ANQGSEA. This CDR3 contains 13 residues. CDR3 coding DNA: TGCAGCGTTGAAATCCTAATGAACACTGAAGCTTTCTTT. Residues: CSVEILMNTEAFF.

This chain links TRBV24-1 with TRBJ2-3; 7 nucleotides line up with TRBD2. The V segment lost 8 bases and the J segment 4 bases; nucleotides outside the gene matches: 5. Per the germline V gene, CDR1 is KGHDR and CDR2 is SFDVKD. The CDR3 has 13 residues. The CDR3 is CATTASGADTQYF. In nucleotides, the CDR3 is TGTGCCACCACAGCTAGCGGTGCAGATACGCAGTATTTT.

The V gene is TRBV4-1, the J gene TRBJ1-2; 8 positions match TRBD1. The CDR3 contains 15 residues. With V trimmed by 0 bases and J by 8 bases, 8 bases remained unmatched. Per the germline V gene, CDR1 is MGHRA and CDR2 is YSYEKL. The CDR3 reads CASSQEDRGDGGYTF. CDR3 in DNA: TGCGCCAGCAGCCAAGAAGACAGGGGAGATGGGGGCTACACCTTC.